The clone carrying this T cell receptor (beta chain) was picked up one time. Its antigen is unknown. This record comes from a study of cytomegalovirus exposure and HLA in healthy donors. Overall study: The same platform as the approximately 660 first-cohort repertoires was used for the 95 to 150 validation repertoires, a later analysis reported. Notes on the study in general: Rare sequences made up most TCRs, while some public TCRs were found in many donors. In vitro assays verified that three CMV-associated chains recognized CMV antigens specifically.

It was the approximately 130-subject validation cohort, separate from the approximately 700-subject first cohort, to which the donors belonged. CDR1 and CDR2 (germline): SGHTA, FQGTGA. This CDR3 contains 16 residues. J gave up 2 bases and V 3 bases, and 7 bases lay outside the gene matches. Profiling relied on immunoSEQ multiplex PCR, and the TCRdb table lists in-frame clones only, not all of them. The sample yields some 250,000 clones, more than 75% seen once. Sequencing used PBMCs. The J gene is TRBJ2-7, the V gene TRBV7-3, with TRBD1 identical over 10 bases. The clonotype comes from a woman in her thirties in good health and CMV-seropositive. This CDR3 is CASSLDGTGVPYEQYF. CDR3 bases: TGTGCCAGCAGCTTGGACGGGACAGGGGTTCCCTACGAGCAGTACTTC.